This TCR beta chain is drawn from a study of metastatic and nonmetastatic thyroid tumors. For the study at large: The study looked at repertoires side by side in blood and in tumor or nodule tissue from malignant and benign thyroid patients. Study-level findings and limits: It was reportedly found that TCR beta diversity was significantly higher in malignant thyroid tumors than in benign nodules, a difference seen in both blood and tumor samples.

Via MiXCR, TCRdb re-called the PCR reads. In the table there are approximately 8,000 clones, 25% to 30% of which are singletons. With respect to this clone: The antigen is undetermined.

The CDR3 length is 15 residues. Germline CDR1 is DFQATT and CDR2 is SNEGSKA (reference sequence). J lost 3 bases, V lost 4 bases, and 9 bases had no gene match. No treatment of any kind had been given to any patient before thyroid surgery. The sample consisted of adjacent normal tissue. The chain is built from TRBV20-1 and TRBJ2-7, with 10 positions matching TRBD2. The TCR was taken from a female donor with papillary thyroid cancer or a benign thyroid nodule (not recorded which). Some clones in this sample may be carry-over from other donors' samples. In nucleotides, the CDR3 is TGCAGTGCTAAGGGCACTAGCGGGACAGGCTACGAGCAGTACTTC. It yields the protein CSAKGTSGTGYEQYF.